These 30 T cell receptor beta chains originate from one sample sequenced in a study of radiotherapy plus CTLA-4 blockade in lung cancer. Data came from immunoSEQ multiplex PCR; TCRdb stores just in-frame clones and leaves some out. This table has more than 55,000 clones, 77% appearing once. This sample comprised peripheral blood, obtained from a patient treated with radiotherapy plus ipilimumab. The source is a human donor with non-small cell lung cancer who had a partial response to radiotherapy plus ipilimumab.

The CDR3 spells CASRETRVAEAFF. For the CDR3, the DNA is TGCGCCAGCAGAGAAACCAGGGTCGCTGAAGCTTTCTTT. The chain joins TRBV10-2 to TRBJ1-1; TRBD1 might be the D (5 bases). The CDR3 spans 13 residues. Germline V gene data show CDR1 as WSHSY and CDR2 as SAAADI. Trimming removed 6 bases from V and 6 bases from J, with 14 bases in between.

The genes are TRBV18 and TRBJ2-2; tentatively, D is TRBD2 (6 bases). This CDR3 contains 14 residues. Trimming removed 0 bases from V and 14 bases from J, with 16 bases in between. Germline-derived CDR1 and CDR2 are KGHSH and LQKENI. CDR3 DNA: TGTGCCAGCTCACCACCGACTAGGGCCGTCGTTCTGTTTTTT. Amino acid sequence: CASSPPTRAVVLFF.

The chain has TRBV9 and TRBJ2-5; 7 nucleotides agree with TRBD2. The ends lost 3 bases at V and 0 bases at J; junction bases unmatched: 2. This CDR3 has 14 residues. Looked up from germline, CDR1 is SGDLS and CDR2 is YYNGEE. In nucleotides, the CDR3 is TGTGCCAGCAGCGGGGGGGGGTACCAAGAGACCCAGTACTTC. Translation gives CASSGGGYQETQYF.

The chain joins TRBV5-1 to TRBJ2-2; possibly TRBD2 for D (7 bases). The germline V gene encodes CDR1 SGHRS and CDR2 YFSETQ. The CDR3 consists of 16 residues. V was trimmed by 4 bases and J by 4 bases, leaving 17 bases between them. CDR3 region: CASSRERGARTGELFF. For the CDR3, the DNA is TGCGCCAGCAGCAGGGAACGGGGGGCTCGCACCGGGGAGCTGTTTTTT.

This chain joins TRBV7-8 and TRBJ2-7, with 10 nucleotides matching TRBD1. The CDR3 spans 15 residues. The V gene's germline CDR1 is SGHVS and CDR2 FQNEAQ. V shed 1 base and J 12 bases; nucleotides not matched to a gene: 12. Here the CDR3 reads CASSLVVSGTGVLYF. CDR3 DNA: TGTGCCAGCAGCTTAGTAGTTTCCGGGACAGGGGTTCTGTACTTC.

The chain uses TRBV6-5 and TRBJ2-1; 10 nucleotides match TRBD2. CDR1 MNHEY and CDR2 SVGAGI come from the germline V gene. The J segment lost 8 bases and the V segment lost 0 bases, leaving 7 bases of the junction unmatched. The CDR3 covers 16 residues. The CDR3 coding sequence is TGTGCCAGCAGTTACTCGCCTAGCGGGGGTAGATATGAGCAGTTCTTC. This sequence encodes CASSYSPSGGRYEQFF.

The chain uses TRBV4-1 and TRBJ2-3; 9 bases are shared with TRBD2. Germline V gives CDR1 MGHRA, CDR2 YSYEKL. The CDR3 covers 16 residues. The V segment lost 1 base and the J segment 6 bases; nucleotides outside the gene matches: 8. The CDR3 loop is CASSQAPSGVVDTQYF. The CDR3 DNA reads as TGCGCCAGCAGCCAAGCTCCTAGCGGGGTGGTGGATACGCAGTATTTT.

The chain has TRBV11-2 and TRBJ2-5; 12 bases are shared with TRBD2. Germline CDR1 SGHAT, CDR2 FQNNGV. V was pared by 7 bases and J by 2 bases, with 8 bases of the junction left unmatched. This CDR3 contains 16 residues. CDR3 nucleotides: TGTGCCAGCAACCCGAGGCTAGCGGGGGGGCAAGAGACCCAGTACTTC. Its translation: CASNPRLAGGQETQYF.

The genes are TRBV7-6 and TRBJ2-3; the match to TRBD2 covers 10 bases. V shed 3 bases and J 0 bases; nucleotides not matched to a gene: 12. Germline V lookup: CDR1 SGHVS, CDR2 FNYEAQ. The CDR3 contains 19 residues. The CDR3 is CASSLKRTSGGASTDTQYF. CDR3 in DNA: TGTGCCAGCAGCTTGAAGCGGACGAGCGGGGGGGCTAGCACAGATACGCAGTATTTT.

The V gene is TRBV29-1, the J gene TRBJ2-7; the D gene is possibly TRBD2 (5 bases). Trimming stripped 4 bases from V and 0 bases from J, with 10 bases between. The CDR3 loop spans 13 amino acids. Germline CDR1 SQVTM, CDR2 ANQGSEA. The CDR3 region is CSVVSGNSYEQYF. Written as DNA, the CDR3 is TGCAGCGTTGTCTCCGGGAACTCCTACGAGCAGTACTTC.

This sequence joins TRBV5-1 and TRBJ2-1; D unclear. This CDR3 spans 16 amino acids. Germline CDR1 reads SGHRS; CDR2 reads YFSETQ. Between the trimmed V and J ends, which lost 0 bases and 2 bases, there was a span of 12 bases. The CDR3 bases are TGCGCCAGCAGCTTGGATTCCAGTACCCCCTACAATGAGCAGTTCTTC. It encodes CASSLDSSTPYNEQFF. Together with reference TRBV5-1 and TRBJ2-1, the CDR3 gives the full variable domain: KAGVTQTPRYLIKTRGQQVTLSCSPISGHRSVSWYQQTPGQGLQFLFEYFSETQRNKGNFPGRFSGRQFSNSRSEMNVSTLELGDSALYLCASSLDSSTPYNEQFFGPGTRLTVL.

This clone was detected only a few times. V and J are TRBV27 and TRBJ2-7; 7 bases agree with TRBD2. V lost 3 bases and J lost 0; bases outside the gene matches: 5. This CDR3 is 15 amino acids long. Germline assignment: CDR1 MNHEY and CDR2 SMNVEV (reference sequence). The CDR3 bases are TGTGCCAGCAGTTTGAGCCTAGCGGCCTCCTACGAGCAGTACTTC. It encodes CASSLSLAASYEQYF.

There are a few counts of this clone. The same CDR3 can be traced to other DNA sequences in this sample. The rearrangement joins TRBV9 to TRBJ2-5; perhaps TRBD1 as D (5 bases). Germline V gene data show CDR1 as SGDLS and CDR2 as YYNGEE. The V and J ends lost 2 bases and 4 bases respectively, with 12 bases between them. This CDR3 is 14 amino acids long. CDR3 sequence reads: CASSVGLGAETQYF. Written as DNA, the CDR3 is TGTGCCAGCAGCGTGGGGCTAGGGGCAGAGACCCAGTACTTC.

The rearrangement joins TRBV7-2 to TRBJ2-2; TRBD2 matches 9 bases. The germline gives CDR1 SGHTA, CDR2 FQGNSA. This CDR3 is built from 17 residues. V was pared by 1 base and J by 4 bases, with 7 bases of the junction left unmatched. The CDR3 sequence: CASSLGVSGGLTGELFF. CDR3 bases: TGTGCCAGCAGCTTAGGCGTTAGCGGGGGTCTCACCGGGGAGCTGTTTTTT.

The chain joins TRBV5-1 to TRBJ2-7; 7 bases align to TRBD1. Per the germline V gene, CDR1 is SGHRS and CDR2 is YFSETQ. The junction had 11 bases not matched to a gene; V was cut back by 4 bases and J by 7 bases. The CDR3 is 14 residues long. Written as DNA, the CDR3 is TGCGCCAGCAGCCAACCGGGACAGCGATCTGAGCAGTACTTC. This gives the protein CASSQPGQRSEQYF.

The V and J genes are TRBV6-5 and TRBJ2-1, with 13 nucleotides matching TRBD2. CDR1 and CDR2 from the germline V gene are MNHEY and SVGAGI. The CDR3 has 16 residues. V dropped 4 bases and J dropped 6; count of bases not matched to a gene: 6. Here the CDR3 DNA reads TGTGCCAGCAGTTCCTCACTAGCGGGGGGGTTCAATGAGCAGTTCTTC. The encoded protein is CASSSSLAGGFNEQFF.

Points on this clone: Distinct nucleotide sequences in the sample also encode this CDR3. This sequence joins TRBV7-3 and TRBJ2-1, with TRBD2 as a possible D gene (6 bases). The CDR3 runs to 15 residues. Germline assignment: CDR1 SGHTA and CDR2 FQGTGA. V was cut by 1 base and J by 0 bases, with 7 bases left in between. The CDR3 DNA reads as TGTGCCAGCAGCTTAATCGGGAGCTCCTACAATGAGCAGTTCTTC. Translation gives CASSLIGSSYNEQFF.

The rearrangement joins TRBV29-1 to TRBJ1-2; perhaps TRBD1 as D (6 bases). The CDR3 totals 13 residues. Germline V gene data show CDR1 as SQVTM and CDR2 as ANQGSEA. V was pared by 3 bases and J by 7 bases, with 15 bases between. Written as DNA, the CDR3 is TGCAGCGTTGAGGCGGGGGCCGGGGGTGGCTACACCTTC. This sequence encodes CSVEAGAGGGYTF.

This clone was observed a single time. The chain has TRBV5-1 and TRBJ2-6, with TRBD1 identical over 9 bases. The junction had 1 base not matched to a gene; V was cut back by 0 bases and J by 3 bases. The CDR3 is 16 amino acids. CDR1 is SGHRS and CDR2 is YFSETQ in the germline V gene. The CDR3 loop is CASSLDRGLGANVLTF. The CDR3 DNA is TGCGCCAGCAGCTTGGACAGGGGGCTTGGGGCCAACGTCCTGACTTTC. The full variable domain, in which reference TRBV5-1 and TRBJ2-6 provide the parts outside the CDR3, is KAGVTQTPRYLIKTRGQQVTLSCSPISGHRSVSWYQQTPGQGLQFLFEYFSETQRNKGNFPGRFSGRQFSNSRSEMNVSTLELGDSALYLCASSLDRGLGANVLTFGAGSRLTVL.

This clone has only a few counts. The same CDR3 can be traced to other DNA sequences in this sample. In nucleotides, the CDR3 is TGTGCCAGCAGTTACTGGGACAGCTCGGATCAGCCCCAGCATTTT. This codes for CASSYWDSSDQPQHF. This sequence joins TRBV6-5 and TRBJ1-5; 7 bases fit TRBD1. Germline V gives CDR1 MNHEY, CDR2 SVGAGI. Losses at the gene ends were 1 base for V and 5 bases for J; bases not matched to a gene: 5. This CDR3 is 15 amino acids long.

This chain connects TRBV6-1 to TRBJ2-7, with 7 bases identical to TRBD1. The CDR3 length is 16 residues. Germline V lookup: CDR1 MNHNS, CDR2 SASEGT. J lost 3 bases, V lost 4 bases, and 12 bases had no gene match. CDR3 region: CASSAYYRGVHYEQYF. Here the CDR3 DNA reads TGTGCCAGCAGTGCATACTACAGGGGAGTCCACTACGAGCAGTACTTC.

The CDR3 nucleotides are TGTGCCAGCAGCGTAGTGCCGACAGGGGATGGCTACACCTTC. This translates into CASSVVPTGDGYTF. The chain couples TRBV9 to TRBJ1-2; 8 bases line up with TRBD1. Unmatched junction bases numbered 4, after V lost 0 bases and J lost 6 bases. The V gene's germline CDR1 is SGDLS and CDR2 YYNGEE. CDR3 length: 14 residues.

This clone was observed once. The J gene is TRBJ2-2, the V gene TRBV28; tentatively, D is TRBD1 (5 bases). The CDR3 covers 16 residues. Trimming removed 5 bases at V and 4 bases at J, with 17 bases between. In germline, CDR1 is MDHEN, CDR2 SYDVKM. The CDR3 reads CASSPPVGAGTGELFF. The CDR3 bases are TGTGCCAGCAGTCCCCCTGTAGGGGCTGGCACCGGGGAGCTGTTTTTT.

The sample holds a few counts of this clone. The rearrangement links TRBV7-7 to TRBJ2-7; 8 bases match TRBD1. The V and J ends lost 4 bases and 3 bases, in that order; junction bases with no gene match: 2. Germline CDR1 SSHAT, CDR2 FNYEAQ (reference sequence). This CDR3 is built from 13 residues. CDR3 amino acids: CASSSDRGYEQYF. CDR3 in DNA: TGTGCCAGCAGCTCCGACAGGGGCTACGAGCAGTACTTC.

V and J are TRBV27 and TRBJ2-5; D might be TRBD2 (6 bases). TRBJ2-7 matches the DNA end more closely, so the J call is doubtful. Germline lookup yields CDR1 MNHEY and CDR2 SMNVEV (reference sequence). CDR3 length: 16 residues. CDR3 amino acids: CASSSPSFGGPHEQYF. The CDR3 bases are TGTGCCAGCAGTTCCCCGTCCTTCGGGGGACCCCACGAGCAGTACTTC.

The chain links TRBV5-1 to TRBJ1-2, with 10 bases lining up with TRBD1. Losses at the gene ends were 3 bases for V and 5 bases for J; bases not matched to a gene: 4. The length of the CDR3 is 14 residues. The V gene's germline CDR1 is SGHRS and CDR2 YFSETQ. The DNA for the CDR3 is TGCGCCAGCAGCTCGACAGGGGGCGGATATGGCTACACCTTC. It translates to CASSSTGGGYGYTF.

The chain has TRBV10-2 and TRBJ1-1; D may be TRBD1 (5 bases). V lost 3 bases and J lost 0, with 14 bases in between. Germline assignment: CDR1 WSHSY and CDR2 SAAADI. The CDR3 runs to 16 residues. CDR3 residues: CASSDVGGSMNTEAFF. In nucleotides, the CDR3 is TGCGCCAGCAGTGACGTTGGGGGGTCTATGAACACTGAAGCTTTCTTT.

This chain's CDR3 is CSARAGYEQYF. CDR3 DNA sequence: TGCAGTGCTAGAGCAGGATACGAGCAGTACTTC. The chain has TRBV20-1 and TRBJ2-7; D unclear. Germline values: CDR1 DFQATT, CDR2 SNEGSKA (reference sequence). V shed 1 base and J shed 4 bases, with 5 bases lying between them. The length of the CDR3 is 11 residues.

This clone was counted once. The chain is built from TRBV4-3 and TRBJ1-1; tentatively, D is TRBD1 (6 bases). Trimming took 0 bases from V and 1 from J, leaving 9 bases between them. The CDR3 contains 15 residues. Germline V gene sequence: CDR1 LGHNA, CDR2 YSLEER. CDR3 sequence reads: CASSQDAQGNTEAFF. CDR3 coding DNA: TGCGCCAGCAGCCAAGATGCACAGGGGAACACTGAAGCTTTCTTT.

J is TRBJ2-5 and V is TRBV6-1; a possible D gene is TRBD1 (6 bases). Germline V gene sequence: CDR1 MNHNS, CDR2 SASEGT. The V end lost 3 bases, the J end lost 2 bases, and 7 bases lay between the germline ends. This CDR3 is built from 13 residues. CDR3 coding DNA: TGTGCCAGCAGTGAGGGGGCGCAAGAGACCCAGTACTTC. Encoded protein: CASSEGAQETQYF.